The sequence of this T cell receptor (beta chain) was determined in a study of T cell responses to AZD1222 COVID-19 vaccine. Germline CDR1 MGHRA, CDR2 YSYEKL. This CDR3 contains 17 residues. Trimming took 2 bases from V and 0 from J, leaving 16 bases between them. Turning to this clone: What it binds is unknown.

Study observations and caveats: The donor group comprised mostly white British people and more females; the analysis possibly underestimated clonal diversity.

Clones were sequenced by immunoSEQ multiplex PCR, and TCRdb holds only the in-frame ones, with some missing. This table holds 85,000 to 130,000 clones, around 90% found once. The rearrangement joins TRBV4-1 to TRBJ1-2; D possibly corresponds to TRBD1 (6 bases). The source material was peripheral blood, sampled on day 0 of AZD1222 vaccination. The source of this sequence is an adult in good health. The DNA of the CDR3 is TGCGCCAGCAGCCAACGGGTTGGGGGCCAAGCTAACTATGGCTACACCTTC. Translated, it gives CASSQRVGGQANYGYTF.